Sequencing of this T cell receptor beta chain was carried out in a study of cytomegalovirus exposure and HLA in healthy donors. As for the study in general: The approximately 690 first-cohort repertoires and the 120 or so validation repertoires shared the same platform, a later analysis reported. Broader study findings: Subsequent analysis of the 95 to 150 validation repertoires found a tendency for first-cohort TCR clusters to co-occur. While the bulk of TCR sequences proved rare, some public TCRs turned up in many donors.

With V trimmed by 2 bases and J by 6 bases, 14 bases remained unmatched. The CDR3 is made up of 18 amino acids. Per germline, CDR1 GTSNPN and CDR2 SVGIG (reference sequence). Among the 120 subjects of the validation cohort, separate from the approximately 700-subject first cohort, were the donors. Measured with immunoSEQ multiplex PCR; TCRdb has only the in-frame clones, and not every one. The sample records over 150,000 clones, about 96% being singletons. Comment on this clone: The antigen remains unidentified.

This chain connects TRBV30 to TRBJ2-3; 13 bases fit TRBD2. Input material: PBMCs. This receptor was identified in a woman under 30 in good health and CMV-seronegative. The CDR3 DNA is TGTGCCTGGAGTACAACCTCAACTAGCGGGGGGGCCCGGGATACGCAGTATTTT. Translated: CAWSTTSTSGGARDTQYF.